This is a list of T cell receptor beta chains from one sample in a study of PD-L1 blockade in urothelial cancer. The repertoire was sequenced with immunoSEQ multiplex PCR; TCRdb's copy has only in-frame clones and lacks some. Of some 100,000 clones detected, about 90% appear once; the ten largest clones hold around 0.92%. The starting material was PBMCs, obtained around atezolizumab (anti-PD-L1) treatment. The origin of the receptors is a woman older than 75 with urothelial cancer. Each CDR3 is given with its conserved first and last residue. The D gene is left open where the match is weak. Only part of the rows carry a size: once, few, many, or a class if the clone is expanded.

j_gene: TRBJ2-6
len: 19
v_gene: TRBV9
abundance: .
d_gene: .
CDR3aa: CASSASGSFDSSGANVLTF
CDR3nt: TGTGCCAGCAGCGCCTCCGGGAGCTTCGACAGCTCTGGGGCCAACGTCCTGACTTTC

j_gene: TRBJ2-3
len: 14
v_gene: TRBV27
abundance: .
d_gene: .
CDR3aa: CASSLSSAAITQYF
CDR3nt: TGTGCCAGCAGTTTATCTAGTGCGGCGATAACGCAGTATTTT

j_gene: TRBJ2-1
len: 17
v_gene: TRBV27
abundance: .
d_gene: TRBD2
CDR3aa: CASSPGLAGVKYNEQFF
CDR3nt: TGTGCCAGCAGTCCCGGACTAGCGGGAGTGAAGTACAATGAGCAGTTCTTC

j_gene: TRBJ2-2
len: 16
v_gene: TRBV19
abundance: .
d_gene: .
CDR3aa: CASSVPSGANTGELFF
CDR3nt: TGTGCCAGTAGTGTCCCCTCGGGAGCGAACACCGGGGAGCTGTTTTTT

j_gene: TRBJ2-1
len: 16
v_gene: TRBV7-2
abundance: .
d_gene: .
CDR3aa: CASSIAAGSSYNEQFF
CDR3nt: TGTGCCAGCTCAATAGCGGCGGGAAGTTCCTACAATGAGCAGTTCTTC

j_gene: TRBJ2-1
len: 17
v_gene: TRBV7-9
abundance: .
d_gene: .
CDR3aa: CASSPLGTPSSYNEQFF
CDR3nt: TGTGCCAGCAGCCCCCTGGGGACTCCGAGCTCCTACAATGAGCAGTTCTTC

j_gene: TRBJ1-1
len: 15
v_gene: TRBV6-1
abundance: .
d_gene: .
CDR3aa: CASSVDGHPTTEAFF
CDR3nt: TGTGCCAGCAGTGTCGATGGCCACCCAACGACTGAAGCTTTCTTT

j_gene: TRBJ1-2
len: 16
v_gene: TRBV27
abundance: .
d_gene: TRBD1
CDR3aa: CATWEGTGGVSDGYTF
CDR3nt: TGTGCCACCTGGGAAGGGACAGGGGGCGTATCGGATGGCTACACCTTC

j_gene: TRBJ1-5
len: 15
v_gene: TRBV5-5
abundance: once
d_gene: TRBD1
CDR3aa: CASSPGQGFNQPQHF
CDR3nt: TGTGCCAGCAGCCCGGGACAGGGTTTTAATCAGCCCCAGCATTTT

j_gene: TRBJ1-5
len: 15
v_gene: TRBV28
abundance: .
d_gene: TRBD1
CDR3aa: CASSPRQGSNQPQHF
CDR3nt: TGTGCCAGCAGCCCTCGACAGGGTAGCAATCAGCCCCAGCATTTT

j_gene: TRBJ1-1
len: 16
v_gene: TRBV4-1
abundance: .
d_gene: .
CDR3aa: CASSHPGEGLNTEAFF
CDR3nt: TGCGCCAGCAGCCACCCCGGGGAGGGACTGAACACTGAAGCTTTCTTT

j_gene: TRBJ1-4
len: 14
v_gene: TRBV11-2
abundance: .
d_gene: .
CDR3aa: CASSLTANNEKLFF
CDR3nt: TGTGCCAGCAGCCTGACAGCGAACAATGAAAAACTGTTTTTT

j_gene: TRBJ1-2
len: 13
v_gene: TRBV28
abundance: .
d_gene: .
CDR3aa: CASSLSGIYGYTF
CDR3nt: TGTGCCAGCAGTTTGTCGGGAATCTATGGCTACACCTTC

j_gene: TRBJ1-5
len: 15
v_gene: TRBV18
abundance: .
d_gene: TRBD1
CDR3aa: CASSSNSGQGQPQHF
CDR3nt: TGTGCCAGCTCATCGAATTCGGGACAGGGGCAGCCCCAGCATTTT

j_gene: TRBJ2-1
len: 15
v_gene: TRBV6-5
abundance: .
d_gene: .
CDR3aa: CASRTPGQALNEQFF
CDR3nt: TGTGCCAGCAGAACACCGGGACAAGCCCTTAATGAGCAGTTCTTC

j_gene: TRBJ1-4
len: 13
v_gene: TRBV2
abundance: .
d_gene: .
CDR3aa: CASRLGGNEKLFF
CDR3nt: TGTGCCAGCAGGCTGGGGGGGAATGAAAAACTGTTTTTT

j_gene: TRBJ2-1
len: 18
v_gene: TRBV5-4
abundance: .
d_gene: .
CDR3aa: CASSSTRASALPYNEQFF
CDR3nt: TGTGCCAGCAGCTCCACTCGAGCTAGCGCCTTACCCTACAATGAGCAGTTCTTC

j_gene: TRBJ2-7
len: 16
v_gene: TRBV28
abundance: .
d_gene: TRBD2
CDR3aa: CASNFGVKRGGPEQYF
CDR3nt: TGTGCCAGCAATTTTGGGGTGAAACGCGGGGGTCCCGAGCAGTACTTC

j_gene: TRBJ2-1
len: 15
v_gene: TRBV6-6
abundance: .
d_gene: .
CDR3aa: CASSYSAGTYNEQFF
CDR3nt: TGTGCCAGCAGTTACTCGGCGGGGACCTACAATGAGCAGTTCTTC

j_gene: TRBJ1-2
len: 15
v_gene: TRBV5-4
abundance: .
d_gene: TRBD1
CDR3aa: CASTIKRDRGKGYTF
CDR3nt: TGTGCCAGCACCATCAAGCGGGACAGGGGCAAGGGCTACACCTTC

j_gene: TRBJ2-7
len: 17
v_gene: TRBV5-1
abundance: .
d_gene: TRBD2
CDR3aa: CASSLTTSGSKPYEQYF
CDR3nt: TGCGCCAGCAGCTTAACGACTAGCGGGAGTAAACCCTACGAGCAGTACTTC

j_gene: TRBJ2-3
len: 15
v_gene: TRBV11-1
abundance: .
d_gene: TRBD2
CDR3aa: CASSFRREWADTQYF
CDR3nt: TGTGCCAGCAGCTTTCGGCGGGAGTGGGCAGATACGCAGTATTTT

j_gene: TRBJ2-2
len: 14
v_gene: TRBV2
abundance: .
d_gene: TRBD1
CDR3aa: CASSEGQGSGELFF
CDR3nt: TGTGCCAGCAGTGAGGGACAGGGCTCCGGGGAGCTGTTTTTT

j_gene: TRBJ2-1
len: 14
v_gene: TRBV5-1
abundance: .
d_gene: TRBD1
CDR3aa: CASRGAGGLNEQFF
CDR3nt: TGCGCCAGCAGGGGGGCAGGGGGCCTGAATGAGCAGTTCTTC

j_gene: TRBJ1-3
len: 16
v_gene: TRBV28
abundance: .
d_gene: .
CDR3aa: CASSLSAGAAGNTIYF
CDR3nt: TGTGCCAGCAGTTTAAGCGCAGGGGCGGCTGGAAACACCATATATTTT

j_gene: TRBJ2-7
len: 18
v_gene: TRBV4-2
abundance: .
d_gene: TRBD2
CDR3aa: CASSQDPQTSGRAREQYF
CDR3nt: TGTGCCAGCAGCCAAGATCCCCAGACTAGCGGGAGGGCCAGGGAGCAGTACTTC

j_gene: TRBJ2-5
len: 14
v_gene: TRBV9
abundance: .
d_gene: .
CDR3aa: CASSATGSGETQYF
CDR3nt: TGTGCCAGCAGCGCAACAGGGTCGGGGGAGACCCAGTACTTC

j_gene: TRBJ2-1
len: 11
v_gene: TRBV2
abundance: .
d_gene: .
CDR3aa: CASSSLEREFF
CDR3nt: TGTGCCAGCAGTTCCTTGGAGCGGGAGTTCTTC

j_gene: TRBJ2-1
len: 12
v_gene: TRBV11-3
abundance: .
d_gene: .
CDR3aa: CASSLTSGEQFF
CDR3nt: TGTGCCAGCAGCTTAACGTCCGGTGAGCAGTTCTTC

j_gene: TRBJ2-1
len: 19
v_gene: TRBV7-3
abundance: .
d_gene: TRBD2
CDR3aa: CASSPFGLAGPSSYNEQFF
CDR3nt: TGTGCCAGCAGCCCCTTTGGGCTAGCGGGTCCGAGCTCCTACAATGAGCAGTTCTTC

j_gene: TRBJ2-1
len: 14
v_gene: TRBV7-7
abundance: .
d_gene: TRBD2
CDR3aa: CACSLAGAWNEQFF
CDR3nt: TGTGCCTGTTCCCTAGCGGGAGCTTGGAATGAGCAGTTCTTC

j_gene: TRBJ1-3
len: 14
v_gene: TRBV6-6
abundance: .
d_gene: .
CDR3aa: CASSYGGIGNTIYF
CDR3nt: TGTGCCAGCAGTTACGGGGGGATAGGAAACACCATATATTTT

j_gene: TRBJ2-1
len: 16
v_gene: TRBV7-2
abundance: once
d_gene: TRBD2
CDR3aa: CASSLAASGFYNEQFF
CDR3nt: TGTGCCAGCAGCTTAGCGGCTAGCGGGTTCTACAATGAGCAGTTCTTC

j_gene: TRBJ1-5
len: 14
v_gene: TRBV6-1
abundance: few
d_gene: .
CDR3aa: CASSVGGVRGTQHF
CDR3nt: TGTGCCAGCAGTGTCGGGGGGGTCCGGGGGACCCAGCATTTT

j_gene: TRBJ2-1
len: 16
v_gene: TRBV4-2
abundance: .
d_gene: TRBD2
CDR3aa: CASSRTTSGGYNEQFF
CDR3nt: TGTGCCAGCAGTCGGACGACTAGCGGTGGCTACAATGAGCAGTTCTTC

j_gene: TRBJ1-4
len: 14
v_gene: TRBV19
abundance: .
d_gene: .
CDR3aa: CASRTSTLGGRLFF
CDR3nt: TGTGCCAGTAGAACCAGCACCCTTGGGGGGAGACTGTTTTTT

j_gene: TRBJ2-7
len: 15
v_gene: TRBV18
abundance: .
d_gene: TRBD2
CDR3aa: CASSPSSGREYEQYF
CDR3nt: TGTGCCAGCTCACCCAGTAGCGGGAGGGAATACGAGCAGTACTTC

j_gene: TRBJ2-2
len: 14
v_gene: TRBV5-4
abundance: .
d_gene: .
CDR3aa: CASSTPPGSGELFF
CDR3nt: TGTGCCAGCAGCACCCCCCCAGGGTCGGGGGAGCTGTTTTTT

j_gene: TRBJ2-3
len: 14
v_gene: TRBV19
abundance: .
d_gene: TRBD2
CDR3aa: CASSWVAGGDTQYF
CDR3nt: TGTGCCAGTAGTTGGGTAGCGGGAGGAGATACGCAGTATTTT

j_gene: TRBJ1-2
len: 14
v_gene: TRBV19
abundance: .
d_gene: TRBD1
CDR3aa: CASLDRGRNYGYTF
CDR3nt: TGTGCCAGCCTAGACAGGGGGCGGAACTATGGCTACACCTTC

j_gene: TRBJ2-5
len: 17
v_gene: TRBV9
abundance: .
d_gene: TRBD2
CDR3aa: CASSGTSGGGPQETQYF
CDR3nt: TGTGCCAGCAGCGGGACTAGCGGGGGGGGGCCCCAAGAGACCCAGTACTTC

j_gene: TRBJ2-3
len: 15
v_gene: TRBV19
abundance: .
d_gene: TRBD2
CDR3aa: CASSKGLASPDTQYF
CDR3nt: TGTGCCAGTAGTAAGGGACTAGCGTCCCCAGATACGCAGTATTTT

j_gene: TRBJ1-2
len: 14
v_gene: TRBV10-2
abundance: .
d_gene: TRBD1
CDR3aa: CASRTTGGEHGYTF
CDR3nt: TGCGCCAGCCGAACCACAGGGGGGGAGCATGGCTACACCTTC

j_gene: TRBJ2-1
len: 11
v_gene: TRBV20-1
abundance: .
d_gene: .
CDR3aa: CSVRGVNEQFF
CDR3nt: TGCAGTGTCAGGGGAGTCAATGAGCAGTTCTTC

j_gene: TRBJ2-1
len: 15
v_gene: TRBV19
abundance: .
d_gene: TRBD2
CDR3aa: CASSTGLAVNNEQFF
CDR3nt: TGTGCCAGTAGTACGGGACTAGCGGTAAACAATGAGCAGTTCTTC

j_gene: TRBJ1-1
len: 16
v_gene: TRBV10-1
abundance: .
d_gene: TRBD1
CDR3aa: CASRGPNDRVGTEAFF
CDR3nt: TGCGCCAGCAGGGGGCCCAATGACAGGGTAGGCACTGAAGCTTTCTTT

j_gene: TRBJ1-2
len: 13
v_gene: TRBV11-1
abundance: .
d_gene: .
CDR3aa: CASSLETDYGYTF
CDR3nt: TGTGCCAGCAGCTTAGAAACAGACTATGGCTACACCTTC

j_gene: TRBJ1-2
len: 12
v_gene: TRBV6-1
abundance: .
d_gene: .
CDR3aa: CASRIAEYGYTF
CDR3nt: TGTGCCAGCAGAATTGCGGAGTATGGCTACACCTTC

j_gene: TRBJ2-5
len: 16
v_gene: TRBV6-5
abundance: once
d_gene: TRBD1
CDR3aa: CASSSTDRGLGGTQYF
CDR3nt: TGTGCCAGCAGTTCCACGGACAGGGGGCTTGGGGGGACCCAGTACTTC

j_gene: TRBJ1-2
len: 11
v_gene: TRBV2
abundance: few
d_gene: .
CDR3aa: CASSREGSYTF
CDR3nt: TGTGCCAGCAGTAGGGAGGGAAGCTACACCTTC

j_gene: TRBJ2-7
len: 15
v_gene: TRBV6-1
abundance: .
d_gene: TRBD2
CDR3aa: CASRNPSGSSYEQYF
CDR3nt: TGTGCCAGCAGGAATCCTAGCGGGAGTTCCTACGAGCAGTACTTC

j_gene: TRBJ2-7
len: 13
v_gene: TRBV29-1
abundance: .
d_gene: .
CDR3aa: CSVIMEGIYEQYF
CDR3nt: TGCAGCGTGATTATGGAGGGGATCTACGAGCAGTACTTC

j_gene: TRBJ2-1
len: 14
v_gene: TRBV14
abundance: .
d_gene: .
CDR3aa: CASSQGAGRGEQFF
CDR3nt: TGTGCCAGCAGCCAAGGGGCCGGTAGAGGGGAGCAGTTCTTC

j_gene: TRBJ2-3
len: 15
v_gene: TRBV19
abundance: .
d_gene: TRBD2
CDR3aa: CASSMGAGGRDTQYF
CDR3nt: TGTGCCAGTAGTATGGGAGCGGGAGGACGAGATACGCAGTATTTT